These T cell receptor beta chains were read from a single sample in a study of STAT5B mutations in CD4+ large granular lymphocyte leukemia. This table comes from immunoSEQ multiplex PCR, and its TCRdb copy is limited to in-frame clones, with some not included. Among 23,000 or so clones listed, about two thirds were seen once. The sequencing input was CD4+ T cells from blood buffy coats. Source of these receptors: a human donor in good health. Each CDR3 is given with its conserved first and last residue. The order of the fields is V gene, D gene, clone size, J gene, CDR3 protein, CDR3 DNA. The D gene is left open where the match is weak. Size is stated for part of the rows, as once, few or many counts, or as a class when the clone is expanded.

TRBV11-2,TRBD2,NA,TRBJ2-7,CASSRALVSGGTYEQYF,TGTGCCAGCAGCCGTGCCTTGGTTAGCGGGGGGACCTACGAGCAGTACTTC
TRBV11-3,TRBD2,NA,TRBJ2-3,CASSWGLAVADTQYF,TGTGCCAGCAGCTGGGGACTAGCGGTGGCAGATACGCAGTATTTT
TRBV19,TRBD1,once,TRBJ1-2,CASRVKGANYGYTF,TGTGCCAGTAGAGTGAAGGGGGCGAACTATGGCTACACCTTC
TRBV21-1,NA,NA,TRBJ1-2,CASSKSVISPRPYGYTF,TGTGCCAGCAGCAAAAGTGTGATTTCGCCACGGCCTTATGGCTACACCTTC
TRBV6-1,NA,few,TRBJ1-4,CASSWGATNEKLFF,TGTGCCAGCAGCTGGGGGGCAACTAATGAAAAACTGTTTTTT
TRBV4-1,TRBD1,few,TRBJ1-2,CASSQPGQGTKRYGYTF,TGCGCCAGCAGCCAACCGGGACAGGGCACGAAACGCTATGGCTACACCTTC
TRBV4-3,TRBD1,NA,TRBJ1-5,CASSQDLGQGFGNQPQHF,TGCGCCAGCAGCCAAGACTTGGGACAGGGTTTCGGCAATCAGCCCCAGCATTTT
TRBV7-2,TRBD1,NA,TRBJ1-6,CASSFRDSYNSPLHF,TGTGCCAGCAGCTTCCGGGACAGCTATAATTCACCCCTCCACTTT
TRBV27,NA,NA,TRBJ2-5,CASRPSGPQETQYF,TGTGCCAGCAGGCCTTCAGGGCCACAAGAGACCCAGTACTTC
TRBV7-2,NA,few,TRBJ2-2,CASSLSVIGELFF,TGTGCCAGCAGCTTAAGCGTGATCGGGGAGCTGTTTTTT
TRBV11-3,NA,NA,TRBJ2-1,CASSHSGGPYNEQFF,TGTGCCAGCAGCCATTCCGGGGGGCCCTACAATGAGCAGTTCTTC
TRBV25-1,TRBD2,NA,TRBJ2-3,CASTSGGLTNTQYF,TGTGCCAGCACTAGCGGGGGACTCACGAATACGCAGTATTTT
TRBV6-5,NA,NA,TRBJ1-6,CASKAGGSPLHF,TGTGCCAGCAAGGCGGGTGGTTCACCCCTCCACTTT
TRBV18,TRBD2,NA,TRBJ2-3,CASSPLLAGAAHTQYF,TGTGCCAGCTCACCGTTACTAGCGGGGGCGGCGCATACGCAGTATTTT
TRBV5-6,NA,NA,TRBJ2-5,CASSLAGTSEQYF,TGTGCCAGCAGCTTGGCCGGGACGTCTGAGCAGTACTTC
TRBV7-2,NA,NA,TRBJ2-3,CASSRAGRGAGTDTQYF,TGTGCCAGCAGCCGCGCAGGACGGGGGGCGGGCACAGATACGCAGTATTTT
TRBV7-3,TRBD2,NA,TRBJ2-1,CASSLSGDSYNEQFF,TGTGCCAGCAGCCTTAGCGGGGACTCCTACAATGAGCAGTTCTTC
TRBV6-6,NA,NA,TRBJ1-6,CASSYFDSPLHF,TGTGCCAGCAGTTACTTCGATTCACCCCTCCACTTT
TRBV5-5,TRBD2,NA,TRBJ2-2,CASSFSRGVGTGELFF,TGTGCCAGCAGCTTCTCCCGGGGGGTAGGCACCGGGGAGCTGTTTTTT
TRBV4-1,NA,NA,TRBJ2-4,CASSQDLGSSIAKNIQYF,TGCGCCAGCAGCCAAGATCTAGGCAGCTCTATAGCCAAAAACATTCAGTACTTC
TRBV30,NA,NA,TRBJ2-1,CAWSVRARPNEQFF,TGTGCCTGGAGTGTTAGGGCTCGGCCAAATGAGCAGTTCTTC
TRBV9,TRBD2,NA,TRBJ2-3,CASSVVPSGLRRVGTDTQYF,TGTGCCAGCAGCGTAGTGCCTAGCGGGCTCCGGAGGGTTGGCACAGATACGCAGTATTTT
TRBV6-6,NA,NA,TRBJ1-1,CASSYSATGKTEAFF,TGTGCCAGCAGTTACTCGGCGACAGGCAAAACTGAAGCTTTCTTT
TRBV28,TRBD1,once,TRBJ2-7,CASSGTVSYEQYF,TGTGCCAGCAGCGGGACAGTCTCCTACGAGCAGTACTTC
TRBV11-2,NA,NA,TRBJ1-2,CASSFPERPNYGYTF,TGTGCCAGCAGCTTCCCGGAGAGACCTAACTATGGCTACACCTTC
TRBV6-5,NA,once,TRBJ2-2,CASSPGTMNTGELFF,TGTGCCAGCAGCCCCGGGACAATGAACACCGGGGAGCTGTTTTTT
TRBV2,NA,few,TRBJ1-2,CASKVTDAFFRYTF,TGTGCCAGCAAGGTCACGGACGCCTTTTTCCGGTACACCTTC
TRBV15,TRBD2,NA,TRBJ2-5,CATSKTSGGQTQYF,TGTGCCACCAGCAAGACTAGCGGGGGACAGACCCAGTACTTC
TRBV6-5,TRBD2,NA,TRBJ2-7,CASSPAGGAVYEQYF,TGTGCCAGCAGTCCGGCCGGGGGGGCGGTTTACGAGCAGTACTTC
TRBV5-8,TRBD2,NA,TRBJ2-1,CASTKRGGLYNEQFF,TGTGCCAGCACCAAGCGGGGGGGCCTCTACAATGAGCAGTTCTTC
TRBV7-9,NA,few,TRBJ1-1,CASSPRGAYTEAFF,TGTGCCAGCAGCCCGAGGGGGGCGTACACTGAAGCTTTCTTT
TRBV5-6,TRBD2,NA,TRBJ2-3,CASSLGAGGTSISRSTQYF,TGTGCCAGCAGCTTGGGCGCTGGGGGGACTAGCATTTCCCGAAGTACGCAGTATTTT
TRBV6-6,NA,NA,TRBJ2-2,CASSYGTSGELFF,TGTGCCAGCAGTTACGGCACGTCCGGGGAGCTGTTTTTT
TRBV11-2,NA,few,TRBJ1-4,CASSRGDGLEKLFF,TGTGCCAGCAGCCGTGGTGACGGACTTGAAAAACTGTTTTTT
TRBV6-5,NA,NA,TRBJ1-2,CASSVTGTTNYGYTF,TGTGCCAGCAGTGTAACCGGGACTACTAACTATGGCTACACCTTC
TRBV5-6,NA,NA,TRBJ2-7,CASSFQWSGVSYYEQYF,TGTGCCAGCAGCTTTCAGTGGTCAGGGGTCAGCTACTACGAGCAGTACTTC
TRBV7-2,TRBD1,NA,TRBJ1-5,CASSWTGYSNQPQHF,TGTGCCAGCAGCTGGACAGGATATAGCAATCAGCCCCAGCATTTT
TRBV28,NA,NA,TRBJ1-3,CASSLTETSGNTIYF,TGTGCCAGCAGCCTGACAGAGACCTCTGGAAACACCATATATTTT
TRBV11-1,TRBD1,NA,TRBJ2-1,CASSLDRGYEQFF,TGTGCCAGCAGCTTAGACAGGGGCTATGAGCAGTTCTTC
TRBV25-1,TRBD1,NA,TRBJ2-2,CASSEWTGGAGGTGELFF,TGTGCCAGCAGTGAATGGACAGGGGGTGCGGGGGGCACCGGGGAGCTGTTTTTT